Listed here is a single T cell receptor (beta chain). Its specificity is not known. This sample is drawn from a study of OX40 agonist ivuxolimab in advanced cancers. The CDR3 spans 14 residues. The ends lost 5 bases at V and 4 bases at J; junction bases unmatched: 6. Germline CDR1 reads SGHTA; CDR2 reads FQGTGA. The table came from immunoSEQ multiplex PCR; TCRdb's copy has only in-frame clones and leaves some out. The sample shows nearly 85,000 clones, over 65% of them seen only once. The study's findings and limits: Low clonal expansion, among the lowest seen, marked partial responders at 0.1-3.0 mg/kg.

The chain recombines TRBV7-3 with TRBJ2-5, with 8 bases identical to TRBD2. The TCR sequence derives from an adult with an advanced solid tumor such as melanoma, head and neck, liver or kidney cancer. Material: CD4+ or CD8+ T cells sorted from blood, obtained in a trial of the OX40 agonist ivuxolimab. The CDR3 region has the DNA TGTGCCAGCAGCCCGAGCGGGGGAGGAGAGACCCAGTACTTC. Protein sequence: CASSPSGGGETQYF. The full variable domain, completed using reference TRBV7-3 and TRBJ2-5, is GAGVSQTPSNKVTEKGKYVELRCDPISGHTALYWYRQSLGQGPEFLIYFQGTGAADDSGLPNDRFFAVRPEGSVSTLKIQRTERGDSAVYLCASSPSGGGETQYFGPGTRLLVL.